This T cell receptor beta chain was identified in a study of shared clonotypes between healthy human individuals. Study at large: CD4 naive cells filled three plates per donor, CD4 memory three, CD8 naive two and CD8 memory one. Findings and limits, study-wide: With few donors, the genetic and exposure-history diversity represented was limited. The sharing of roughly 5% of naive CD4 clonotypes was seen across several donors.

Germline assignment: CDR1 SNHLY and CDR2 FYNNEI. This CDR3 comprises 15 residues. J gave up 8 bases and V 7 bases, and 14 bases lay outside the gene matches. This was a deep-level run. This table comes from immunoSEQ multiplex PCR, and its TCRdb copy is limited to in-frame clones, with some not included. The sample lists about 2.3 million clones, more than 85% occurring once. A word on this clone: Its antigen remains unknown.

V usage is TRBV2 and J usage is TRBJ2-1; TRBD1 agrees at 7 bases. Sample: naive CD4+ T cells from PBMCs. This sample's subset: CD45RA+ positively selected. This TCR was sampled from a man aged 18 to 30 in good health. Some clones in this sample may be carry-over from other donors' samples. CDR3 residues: CASTEGPHQGDEQFF. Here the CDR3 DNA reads TGTGCCAGCACCGAAGGACCCCACCAGGGGGATGAGCAGTTCTTC. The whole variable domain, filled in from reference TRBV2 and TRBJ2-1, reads EPEVTQTPSHQVTQMGQEVILRCVPISNHLYFYWYRQILGQKVEFLVSFYNNEISEKSEIFDDQFSVERPDGSNFTLKIRSTKLEDSAMYFCASTEGPHQGDEQFFGPGTRLTVL.